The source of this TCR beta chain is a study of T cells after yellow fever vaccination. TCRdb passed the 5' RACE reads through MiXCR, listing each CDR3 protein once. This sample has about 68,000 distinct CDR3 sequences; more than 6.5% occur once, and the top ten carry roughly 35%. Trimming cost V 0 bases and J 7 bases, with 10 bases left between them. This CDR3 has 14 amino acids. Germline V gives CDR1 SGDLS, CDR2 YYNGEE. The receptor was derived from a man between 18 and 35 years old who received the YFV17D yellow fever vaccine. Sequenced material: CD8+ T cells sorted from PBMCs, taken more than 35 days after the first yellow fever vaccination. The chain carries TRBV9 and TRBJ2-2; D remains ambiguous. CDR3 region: CASSVGASGGELFF. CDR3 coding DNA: TGTGCCAGCAGCGTAGGCGCATCGGGCGGGGAGCTGTTTTTT.